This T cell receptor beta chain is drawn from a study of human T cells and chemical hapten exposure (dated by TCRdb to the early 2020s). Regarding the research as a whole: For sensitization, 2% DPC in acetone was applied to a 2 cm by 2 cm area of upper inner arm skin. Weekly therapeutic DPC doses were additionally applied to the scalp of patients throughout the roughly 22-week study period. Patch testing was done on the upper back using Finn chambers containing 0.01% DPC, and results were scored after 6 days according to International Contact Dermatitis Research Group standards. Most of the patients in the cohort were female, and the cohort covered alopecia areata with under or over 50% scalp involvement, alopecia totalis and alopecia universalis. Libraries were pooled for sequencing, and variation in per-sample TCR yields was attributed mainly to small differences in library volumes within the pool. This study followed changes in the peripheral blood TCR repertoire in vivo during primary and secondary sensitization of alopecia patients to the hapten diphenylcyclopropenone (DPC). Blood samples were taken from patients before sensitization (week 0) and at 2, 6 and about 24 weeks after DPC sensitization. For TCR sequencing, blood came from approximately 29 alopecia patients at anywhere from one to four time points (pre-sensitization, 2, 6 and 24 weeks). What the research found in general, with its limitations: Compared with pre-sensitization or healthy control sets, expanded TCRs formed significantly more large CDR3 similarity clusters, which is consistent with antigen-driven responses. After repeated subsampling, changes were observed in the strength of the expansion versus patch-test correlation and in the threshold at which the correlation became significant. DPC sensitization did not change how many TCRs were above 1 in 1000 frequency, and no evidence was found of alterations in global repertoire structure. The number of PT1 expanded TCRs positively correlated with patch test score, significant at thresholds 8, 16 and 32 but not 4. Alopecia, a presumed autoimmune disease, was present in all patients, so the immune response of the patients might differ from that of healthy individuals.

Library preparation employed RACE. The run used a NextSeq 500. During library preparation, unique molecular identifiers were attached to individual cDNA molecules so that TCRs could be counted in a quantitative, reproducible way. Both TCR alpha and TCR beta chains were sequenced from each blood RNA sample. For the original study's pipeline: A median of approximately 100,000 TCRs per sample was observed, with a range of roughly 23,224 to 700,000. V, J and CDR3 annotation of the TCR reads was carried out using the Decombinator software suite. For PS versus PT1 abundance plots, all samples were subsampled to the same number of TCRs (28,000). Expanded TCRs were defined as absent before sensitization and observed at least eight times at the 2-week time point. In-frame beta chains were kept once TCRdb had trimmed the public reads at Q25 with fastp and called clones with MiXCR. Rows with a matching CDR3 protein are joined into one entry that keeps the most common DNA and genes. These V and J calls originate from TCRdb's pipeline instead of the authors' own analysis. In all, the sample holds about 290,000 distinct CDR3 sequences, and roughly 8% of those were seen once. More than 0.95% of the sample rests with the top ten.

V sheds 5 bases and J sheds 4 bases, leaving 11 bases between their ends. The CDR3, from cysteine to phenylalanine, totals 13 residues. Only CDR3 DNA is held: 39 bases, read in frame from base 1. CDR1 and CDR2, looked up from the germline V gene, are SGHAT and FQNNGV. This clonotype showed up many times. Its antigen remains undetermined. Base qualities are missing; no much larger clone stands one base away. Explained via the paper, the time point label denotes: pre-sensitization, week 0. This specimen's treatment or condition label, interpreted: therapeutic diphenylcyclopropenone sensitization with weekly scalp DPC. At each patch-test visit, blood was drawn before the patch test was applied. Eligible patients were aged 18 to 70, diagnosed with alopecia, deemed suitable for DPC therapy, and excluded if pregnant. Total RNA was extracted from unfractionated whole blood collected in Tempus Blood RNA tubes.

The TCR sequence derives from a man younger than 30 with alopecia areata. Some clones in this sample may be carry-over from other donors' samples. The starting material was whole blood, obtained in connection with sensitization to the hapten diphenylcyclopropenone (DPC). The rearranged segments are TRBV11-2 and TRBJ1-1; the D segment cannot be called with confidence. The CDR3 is CASSPGRTTEAFF. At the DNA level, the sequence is TGTGCCAGCAGCCCAGGCAGGACCACTGAAGCTTTCTTT.